This entry lists 25 T cell receptor beta chains sequenced from one sample in a study of cytomegalovirus exposure and HLA in healthy donors. The PCR contained 60 Vbeta and 13 Jbeta primers. Only in-frame clones appear in the TCRdb table, and some are missing; sequencing was by immunoSEQ multiplex PCR. The sample gives some 110,000 clones, around 75% of which show up once; roughly 1.2% is in the top ten. The sequenced material came from PBMCs. All receptors derive from a man aged 40-50 years in good health and CMV-seronegative.

In this sample, this clone turned up a few times. The rearrangement uses TRBV30 and TRBJ1-5, with TRBD1 matching over 7 bases. The CDR3 extends over 19 amino acids. Per germline, CDR1 GTSNPN and CDR2 SVGIG (reference sequence). Trimming took 1 base from V and 2 from J; bases not matched to a gene: 17. Here the CDR3 reads CAWSGLRTGQRRRNQPQHF. DNA of the CDR3: TGTGCCTGGAGTGGATTAAGGACAGGCCAAAGGAGACGCAATCAGCCCCAGCATTTT.

This clone has only one observation. This chain connects TRBV6-6 to TRBJ1-1; the D gene is possibly TRBD1 (6 bases). This CDR3 is 14 amino acids long. CDR1 is MNHNY, CDR2 SVGAGI, per germline (reference sequence). V was clipped by 7 bases and J by 1 base, with 13 bases between them. CDR3 nucleotides: TGTGCCAGCACCTCGGACAGATCGAACACTGAAGCTTTCTTT. Translated, it gives CASTSDRSNTEAFF.

V usage is TRBV6-5 and J usage is TRBJ2-1, with D unresolved. CDR1 MNHEY and CDR2 SVGAGI come from the germline V gene. Between the trimmed V and J ends, which lost 4 bases and 5 bases, there was a span of 6 bases. The CDR3 loop spans 12 amino acids. The CDR3 DNA follows: TGTGCCAGCAGTTCCCGAGACAATGAGCAGTTCTTC. This encodes CASSSRDNEQFF.

The chain combines TRBV4-1 with TRBJ1-5; D not resolved. Trimming took 0 bases from V and 6 from J, leaving 9 bases between them. Germline CDR1 is MGHRA and CDR2 is YSYEKL. CDR3 length: 14 amino acids. The CDR3 is CASSQDGVAQPQHF. The CDR3 DNA reads TGCGCCAGCAGCCAAGACGGAGTGGCTCAGCCCCAGCATTTT.

The chain combines TRBV7-9 with TRBJ1-2; no clear D. CDR1 and CDR2 (germline): SEHNR, FQNEAQ (reference sequence). V lost 4 bases and J lost 8, with 11 bases in between. CDR3 length: 12 residues. DNA of the CDR3: TGTGCCAGCAGCTCGAGGGTAGGGGGCTACACCTTC. Protein sequence: CASSSRVGGYTF.

The chain employs TRBV7-8 and TRBJ1-2, with D possibly matching TRBD1 (6 bases). Trimming shortened V by 5 bases and J by 0 bases, and 25 bases separated the two germline ends. The CDR3 length is 19 residues. Germline V gene lookup returns CDR1 SGHVS and CDR2 FQNEAQ. CDR3 coding DNA: TGTGCCAGCAGCCCTCAAGGACAGAAGCTATTAAACCCTAACTATGGCTACACCTTC. Translating gives CASSPQGQKLLNPNYGYTF.

The CDR3 DNA reads TGTGCCAGCAGCCAAGATCGCCGGGAAGATACGCAGTATTTT. Translating it yields CASSQDRREDTQYF. This sequence joins TRBV14 and TRBJ2-3; TRBD2 is a possible D gene (5 bases). V gave up 0 bases and J gave up 5 bases, with 9 bases separating them. This CDR3 is built from 14 residues. CDR1 is SGHDN, CDR2 FVKESK, per germline.

Here the CDR3 DNA reads TGTGCCAGCAAAAGACAGGGGATGGGTCAGCCCCAGCATTTT. Its translation is CASKRQGMGQPQHF. The chain is built from TRBV7-2 and TRBJ1-5; TRBD1 matches at 8 bases. In germline, CDR1 is SGHTA, CDR2 FQGNSA. The CDR3 sequence is 14 residues long. The V gene end was trimmed by 7 bases and the J gene end by 6 bases; junction bases not matched to a gene: 8.

With regard to this clone: This same CDR3 is encoded by further DNA sequences in the sample. This chain uses TRBV7-3 with TRBJ1-1; possible D gene TRBD1, 5 bases. Germline V gene data show CDR1 as SGHTA and CDR2 as FQGTGA. Trimming removed 2 bases from V and 0 bases from J, with 7 bases in between. The CDR3 sequence is 14 residues long. The CDR3 coding sequence is TGTGCCAGCAGCTTAGCGGGACTGAACACTGAAGCTTTCTTT. Its translation is CASSLAGLNTEAFF.

The chain is built from TRBV29-1 and TRBJ2-5; 9 bases are a match to TRBD1. V shed 6 bases, J shed 5 bases, and the junction held 13 bases outside the gene matches. Germline CDR1 and CDR2: SQVTM and ANQGSEA. The CDR3 runs 15 residues. The CDR3 spells CSVARPQGAKETQYF. As DNA, the CDR3 is TGCAGCGTCGCCCGACCACAGGGGGCAAAGGAGACCCAGTACTTC.

The chain joins TRBV7-2 to TRBJ2-1; 8 positions match TRBD2. J gave up 4 bases and V 5 bases, and 7 bases lay outside the gene matches. The CDR3 loop spans 15 amino acids. CDR1 is SGHTA and CDR2 is FQGNSA in the germline V gene. CDR3 loop: CASSRGAGAYNEQFF. The CDR3 nucleotides are TGTGCCAGCAGCCGGGGAGCGGGAGCTTACAATGAGCAGTTCTTC.

This rearrangement joins TRBV7-2 to TRBJ1-6, with D tentatively TRBD1 (5 bases). The CDR3 extends over 17 amino acids. CDR1 and CDR2 (germline): SGHTA, FQGNSA. The V end was cut by 5 bases, the J end by 1 base, with 15 bases between. CDR3 loop: CASSPGGERSYNSPLHF. The DNA for the CDR3 is TGTGCCAGCAGCCCTGGGGGGGAAAGGTCCTATAATTCACCCCTCCACTTT. The whole variable domain, remainder taken from reference TRBV7-2 and TRBJ1-6, is GAGVSQSPSNKVTEKGKDVELRCDPISGHTALYWYRQSLGQGLEFLIYFQGNSAPDKSGLPSDRFSAERTGGSVSTLTIQRTQQEDSAVYLCASSPGGERSYNSPLHFGNGTRLTVT.

This clone was counted a single time. The chain combines TRBV21-1 with TRBJ1-2; the table's TRBD1 call for D was not verified on the DNA. TRBV21-1 is deemed a pseudogene. This CDR3 region has 18 residues. The CDR3 protein is CASSKAETGGISPGGYTF. In DNA form, the CDR3 reads TGTGCCAGCAGCAAAGCGGAGACAGGGGGAATCTCTCCAGGGGGCTACACCTTC.

About this clone: The sample holds other DNA sequences that translate to the same CDR3. The chain employs TRBV6-6 and TRBJ1-5, with 7 bases that match TRBD1. V shed 2 bases and J 6 bases; nucleotides not matched to a gene: 4. This CDR3 is built from 14 residues. CDR1 MNHNY and CDR2 SVGAGI come from the germline V gene (reference sequence). DNA of the CDR3: TGTGCCAGCAGTTACGGGCAGGGGGGTCAGCCCCAGCATTTT. Residues: CASSYGQGGQPQHF.

V usage is TRBV11-2 and J usage is TRBJ1-1; a weak D match, TRBD1 (5 bases). In germline, CDR1 is SGHAT, CDR2 FQNNGV. CDR3 size: 14 residues. V gave up 3 bases and J gave up 3 bases, with 11 bases separating them. DNA of the CDR3: TGTGCCAGCAGCTTTAGCGGGGCTGACACTGAAGCTTTCTTT. Its protein product is CASSFSGADTEAFF.

The chain uses TRBV9 and TRBJ1-5; D perhaps matches TRBD1 (5 bases). V lost 4 bases and J lost 2, with 10 bases in between. Germline-derived CDR1 and CDR2 are SGDLS and YYNGEE. This CDR3 is 14 amino acids long. CDR3 sequence (DNA): TGTGCCAGCAGCCCGGGGGGGGGCAATCAGCCCCAGCATTTT. The encoded protein is CASSPGGGNQPQHF.

This rearrangement joins TRBV6-1 to TRBJ1-5; no clear D. This CDR3 comprises 13 residues. The V gene lost 6 bases and the J gene lost 4 bases, with 10 bases spanning the gap. Germline CDR1 and CDR2: MNHNS and SASEGT. CDR3 sequence: CASSSEVNQPQHF. In DNA, the CDR3 is TGTGCCAGCAGCTCGGAGGTTAATCAGCCCCAGCATTTT.

The CDR3 DNA follows: TGTGCCTGGAAGGGGCCGGAGTATGGCTACACCTTC. Its translation: CAWKGPEYGYTF. This sequence joins TRBV30 and TRBJ1-2; D possibly corresponds to TRBD1 (5 bases). In germline, CDR1 is GTSNPN, CDR2 SVGIG (reference sequence). There are 12 residues in the CDR3. Trimming left V 4 bases short and J 5 bases short, with 11 bases between.

V usage is TRBV11-2 and J usage is TRBJ2-1, with 8 bases fitting TRBD2. Trimming removed 5 bases from V and 3 bases from J; junction bases left unmatched: 12. The germline gives CDR1 SGHAT, CDR2 FQNNGV. The CDR3 extends over 17 amino acids. The CDR3 region is CASSRETREGYYNEQFF. DNA of the CDR3: TGTGCCAGCAGCCGAGAAACCCGGGAGGGGTACTACAATGAGCAGTTCTTC. The whole variable domain, filled in from reference TRBV11-2 and TRBJ2-1, reads EAGVAQSPRYKIIEKRQSVAFWCNPISGHATLYWYQQILGQGPKLLIQFQNNGVVDDSQLPKDRFSAERLKGVDSTLKIQPAKLEDSAVYLCASSRETREGYYNEQFFGPGTRLTVL.

This clone was detected a few times. The chain is built from TRBV5-5 and TRBJ2-1, with D possibly being TRBD2 (5 bases). Germline loops: CDR1 SGHKS, CDR2 YYEKEE (reference sequence). The CDR3 length is 19 residues. The germline V and J ends were trimmed by 3 bases and 7 bases, with 29 bases remaining between them. This chain's CDR3 is CASSSGTGGSGLLSNEQFF. DNA of the CDR3: TGTGCCAGCAGCTCCGGTACTGGCGGGTCCGGTCTTTTGAGTAATGAGCAGTTCTTC.

The genes are TRBV28 and TRBJ2-6, with 9 bases fitting TRBD1. CDR1 is MDHEN, CDR2 SYDVKM, per germline. The CDR3 sequence is 20 residues long. Trimming at V came to 1 base and at J to 2 bases, leaving 12 bases not matched to a gene. In DNA, the CDR3 is TGTGCCAGCAGTTTATATAATTTCGGACAGGGGCTTCCTGGGGCCAACGTCCTGACTTTC. Amino acids: CASSLYNFGQGLPGANVLTF.

V is TRBV4-1 and J is TRBJ2-4; 10 nucleotides match TRBD2. J was trimmed by 1 base and V by 1 base; bases with no gene match: 13. This CDR3 is built from 20 residues. From germline, CDR1 is MGHRA and CDR2 YSYEKL. The CDR3 nucleotides read TGCGCCAGCAGCCAAGGAAAACTAGCGGGGCCGGTTCGGGCCAAAAACATTCAGTACTTC. It codes for CASSQGKLAGPVRAKNIQYF.

The chain is built from TRBV6-4 and TRBJ2-7, with D possibly TRBD1 on 5 matching bases. Trimming took off 4 bases at V and 3 bases at J, with 10 bases between the two ends. Germline loops: CDR1 MRHNA, CDR2 SNTAGT. This CDR3 has 13 amino acids. This CDR3 is CASSGTPNYEQYF. The CDR3 coding sequence is TGTGCCAGCAGTGGGACACCCAACTACGAGCAGTACTTC.

The sample holds one count of this clone. The chain carries TRBV15 and TRBJ1-1; D is perhaps TRBD1 (6 bases). CDR3 length: 16 residues. The germline V and J ends were trimmed by 1 base and 2 bases, with 14 bases remaining between them. The germline CDR1 and CDR2 sequences are LNHNV and YYDKDF (reference sequence). The CDR3: CATSRATGIFNTEAFF. The CDR3 bases are TGTGCCACCAGCAGAGCGACAGGAATATTCAACACTGAAGCTTTCTTT.

This chain joins TRBV5-1 and TRBJ2-7; the D is unclear. Trimming shortened V by 4 bases and J by 3 bases, and 8 bases separated the two germline ends. Germline assignment: CDR1 SGHRS and CDR2 YFSETQ. The CDR3 sequence is 12 residues long. This chain's CDR3 is CASSPGGYEQYF. The DNA for the CDR3 is TGCGCCAGCAGCCCCGGTGGCTACGAGCAGTACTTC. Combining the CDR3 with reference TRBV5-1 and TRBJ2-7 gives the whole variable domain KAGVTQTPRYLIKTRGQQVTLSCSPISGHRSVSWYQQTPGQGLQFLFEYFSETQRNKGNFPGRFSGRQFSNSRSEMNVSTLELGDSALYLCASSPGGYEQYFGPGTRLTVT.